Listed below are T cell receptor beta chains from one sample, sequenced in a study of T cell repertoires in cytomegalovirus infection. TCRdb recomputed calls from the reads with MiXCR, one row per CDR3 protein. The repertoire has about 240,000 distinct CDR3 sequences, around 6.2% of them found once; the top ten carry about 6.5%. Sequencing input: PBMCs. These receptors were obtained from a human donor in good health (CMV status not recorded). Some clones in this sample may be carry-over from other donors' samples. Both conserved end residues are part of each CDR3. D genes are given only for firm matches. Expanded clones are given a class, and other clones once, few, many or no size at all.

CASSFFGTYEQYF | TGTGCCAGCAGCTTTTTTGGAACCTACGAGCAGTACTTC | TRBJ2-7 | many | - | TRBV5-6
CASSFGTKNRDEQFF | TGTGCCAGCAGCTTCGGGACCAAGAATCGAGATGAGCAGTTCTTC | TRBJ2-1 | many | - | TRBV7-2
CAWSVRGASGELFF | TGTGCCTGGAGTGTACGGGGGGCGTCCGGGGAGCTGTTTTTT | TRBJ2-2 | many | - | TRBV30
CASGLVIWDGERMMNTEAFF | TGTGCTAGTGGTTTGGTCATTTGGGACGGCGAAAGGATGATGAACACTGAAGCTTTCTTT | TRBJ1-1 | - | - | TRBV12-5
CAGSRTVFGYTF | TGTGCCGGCTCCAGGACAGTCTTTGGCTACACCTTC | TRBJ1-2 | many | - | TRBV2
CASSYRPALTRSYNEQFF | TGTGCCAGCAGTTACCGGCCCGCGCTAACTCGCTCCTACAATGAGCAGTTCTTC | TRBJ2-1 | - | - | TRBV6-2/TRBV6-3
CASRPRRDTGELFF | TGTGCCAGCAGACCACGGCGGGACACCGGGGAGCTGTTTTTT | TRBJ2-2 | - | - | TRBV14
CASGTGTDTQYF | TGTGCCAGCGGAACCGGGACCGATACGCAGTATTTT | TRBJ2-3 | many | - | TRBV6-2/TRBV6-3
CASRPHRDNQPQHF | TGTGCCAGCAGGCCCCACAGGGACAATCAGCCCCAGCATTTT | TRBJ1-5 | - | - | TRBV6-6
CASSLTGQYNEQFF | TGTGCCAGCAGCTTAACCGGACAGTACAATGAGCAGTTCTTC | TRBJ2-1 | few | - | TRBV7-3
CASGPGLAGPSADTQYF | TGTGCTAGTGGCCCGGGACTAGCGGGGCCCTCGGCAGATACGCAGTATTTT | TRBJ2-3 | many | TRBD2 | TRBV12-5
CASSLRRAYEQYF | TGTGCCAGCAGTTTACGCAGGGCCTACGAGCAGTACTTC | TRBJ2-7 | few | - | TRBV12-3/TRBV12-4
CSARWVMNTEAFF | TGCAGTGCGAGATGGGTTATGAACACTGAAGCTTTCTTT | TRBJ1-1 | few | - | TRBV20-1
CASNNGIKNEKLFF | TGCGCCAGCAATAACGGGATAAAGAATGAAAAACTGTTTTTT | TRBJ1-4 | - | - | TRBV5-1
CSASPGGFAEAFF | TGCAGTGCTAGCCCAGGGGGCTTCGCTGAAGCTTTCTTT | TRBJ1-1 | many | TRBD1 | TRBV20-1
CASVYRSGANVLTF | TGTGCCAGCGTCTACCGCTCTGGGGCCAACGTCCTGACTTTC | TRBJ2-6 | many | - | TRBV7-2
CASSTGTANSPLHF | TGTGCCAGCAGTACCGGGACAGCAAATTCACCCCTCCACTTT | TRBJ1-6 | many | TRBD1 | TRBV6-1
CASSQTGFGANTEAFF | TGTGCCAGCAGTCAGACCGGGTTTGGGGCGAACACTGAAGCTTTCTTT | TRBJ1-1 | many | - | TRBV28
CASSRQGNSNQPQHF | TGTGCCAGCTCACGGCAGGGGAATAGCAATCAGCCCCAGCATTTT | TRBJ1-5 | few | - | TRBV18
CASSQDREAEAFF | TGTGCCAGCAGCCAAGACAGGGAAGCTGAAGCTTTCTTT | TRBJ1-1 | few | - | TRBV14
CASRNGPDTEAFF | TGTGCCAGCAGAAACGGACCGGACACTGAAGCTTTCTTT | TRBJ1-1 | many | - | TRBV6-2/TRBV6-3
CASRDRGLNTEAFF | TGTGCCAGTCGGGACAGGGGGTTGAACACTGAAGCTTTCTTT | TRBJ1-1 | many | TRBD1 | TRBV7-9
CASSPGPNYGYTF | TGTGCCAGCAGCCCTGGCCCGAACTATGGCTACACCTTC | TRBJ1-2 | many | - | TRBV7-3
CASSSHSGANVLTF | TGTGCCAGCAGTTCCCATTCTGGGGCCAACGTCCTGACTTTC | TRBJ2-6 | few | - | TRBV28
CASDRTVHDEAFF | TGTGCCAGCGACCGGACAGTACACGACGAAGCTTTCTTT | TRBJ1-1 | few | - | TRBV28
CASSYLAGGSETQYF | TGTGCCAGCAGCTATCTAGCGGGGGGCAGCGAGACCCAGTACTTC | TRBJ2-5 | many | TRBD2 | TRBV4-2
CASSGGYNSNQPQHF | TGTGCCAGCAGCGGGGGATATAATAGCAATCAGCCCCAGCATTTT | TRBJ1-5 | - | - | TRBV5-8
CASSQQTGGLGYEQYF | TGTGCCAGCAGTCAACAGACAGGGGGCCTGGGATACGAGCAGTACTTC | TRBJ2-7 | - | TRBD1 | TRBV12-3/TRBV12-4
CASSFRGTQYF | TGTGCCAGCAGCTTTAGAGGGACCCAGTACTTC | TRBJ2-5 | many | - | TRBV7-2
CASSDLQGYNEQFF | TGTGCCAGCAGCGACCTACAGGGTTACAATGAGCAGTTCTTC | TRBJ2-1 | many | - | TRBV7-2
CASSQGSDTGELFF | TGTGCCAGCAGCCAAGGTTCGGACACCGGGGAGCTGTTTTTT | TRBJ2-2 | - | - | TRBV4-2
CASSQEDGGSSYNEQFF | TGTGCCAGCAGCCAAGAAGACGGGGGCAGCTCCTACAATGAGCAGTTCTTC | TRBJ2-1 | many | - | TRBV14
CASSVVRAGYNEQFF | TGTGCCAGCAGCGTAGTCCGAGCAGGGTACAATGAGCAGTTCTTC | TRBJ2-1 | many | - | TRBV9
CASSQDGSNQETQYF | TGCGCCAGCAGCCAAGACGGGTCGAACCAAGAGACCCAGTACTTC | TRBJ2-5 | many | - | TRBV4-1
CASSLIQGGQPQHF | TGTGCCAGCAGCTTAATCCAGGGCGGCCAGCCCCAGCATTTT | TRBJ1-5 | many | - | TRBV7-2
CASSLAELATDTQYF | TGCGCCAGCAGCTTGGCGGAGCTAGCCACAGATACGCAGTATTTT | TRBJ2-3 | many | - | TRBV5-1
CSARDQRGDEETQYF | TGCAGTGCTAGAGATCAACGGGGGGACGAAGAGACCCAGTACTTC | TRBJ2-5 | few | TRBD2 | TRBV20-1
CASSYSGVETQYF | TGTGCCAGCAGCTACAGCGGGGTAGAGACCCAGTACTTC | TRBJ2-5 | few | TRBD2 | TRBV7-8
CATSDPRRGEQFF | TGTGCCACCAGTGATCCCCGCCGAGGTGAGCAGTTCTTC | TRBJ2-1 | many | - | TRBV24-1
CASSFWDRDQPQHF | TGTGCCAGCAGTTTTTGGGACAGAGATCAGCCCCAGCATTTT | TRBJ1-5 | many | TRBD1 | TRBV28
CSVPTTRGAVNTGELFF | TGCAGCGTCCCTACCACTCGGGGGGCGGTGAACACCGGGGAGCTGTTTTTT | TRBJ2-2 | many | - | TRBV29-1
CASSTPANNEQFF | TGTGCCAGTAGTACCCCTGCCAACAATGAGCAGTTCTTC | TRBJ2-1 | - | - | TRBV19
CASSTSGLQNTEAFF | TGTGCCAGCTCAACGTCGGGACTTCAGAACACTGAAGCTTTCTTT | TRBJ1-1 | many | - | TRBV18
CASSLGQAVGEQYF | TGTGCCAGCAGCTTAGGCCAGGCGGTTGGGGAGCAGTACTTC | TRBJ2-7 | many | - | TRBV11-2
CASTRTSANTGELFF | TGTGCCAGCACCCGGACTAGCGCGAACACCGGGGAGCTGTTTTTT | TRBJ2-2 | many | TRBD2 | TRBV6-2/TRBV6-3
CASTRGQLNTEAFF | TGTGCCAGCACCCGGGGACAGCTGAACACTGAAGCTTTCTTT | TRBJ1-1 | many | TRBD1 | TRBV5-4
CASSYSTTGRAGELFF | TGTGCCAGCAGTTACTCCACGACAGGGAGGGCCGGGGAGCTGTTTTTT | TRBJ2-2 | many | - | TRBV6-6
CASSLYGSQPQHF | TGTGCCAGCAGTTTATATGGGAGTCAGCCCCAGCATTTT | TRBJ1-5 | many | - | TRBV28
CASSNPTGLQETQYF | TGTGCCAGCAGTAACCCGACCGGTTTGCAAGAGACCCAGTACTTC | TRBJ2-5 | many | - | TRBV6-1
CSADGQGDQPQHF | TGCAGTGCCGATGGACAGGGGGATCAGCCCCAGCATTTT | TRBJ1-5 | many | TRBD1 | TRBV20-1
CASSLNPSRAPDTQYF | TGTGCCAGCAGCTTAAATCCTAGTCGGGCACCAGATACGCAGTATTTT | TRBJ2-3 | - | - | TRBV7-3
CSVVLWGAHTEAFF | TGCAGCGTTGTTCTGTGGGGGGCCCACACTGAAGCTTTCTTT | TRBJ1-1 | many | - | TRBV29-1
CASSQSPGGTQETQYF | TGCGCCAGCAGTCAATCGCCAGGGGGGACGCAAGAGACCCAGTACTTC | TRBJ2-5 | many | - | TRBV23-1
CSARPPREGANTEAFF | TGCAGTGCTAGACCCCCCCGAGAGGGGGCGAACACTGAAGCTTTCTTT | TRBJ1-1 | many | TRBD1 | TRBV20-1
CASSFGTGGVDEQFF | TGTGCCAGCAGCTTCGGGACAGGGGGAGTCGATGAGCAGTTCTTC | TRBJ2-1 | many | TRBD1 | TRBV27
CASSRAGIARTGELFF | TGTGCCAGTAGTAGGGCAGGAATAGCCAGAACCGGGGAGCTGTTTTTT | TRBJ2-2 | - | - | TRBV19
CASSIQGRNTEAFF | TGTGCCAGTAGTATTCAAGGGAGGAACACTGAAGCTTTCTTT | TRBJ1-1 | - | - | TRBV19
CASSESGTYGYTF | TGTGCCAGCAGTGAGTCCGGGACCTATGGCTACACCTTC | TRBJ1-2 | many | - | TRBV2